Listed here are 27 T cell receptor beta chains from one sample, sequenced in a study of T-cell reconstitution after alpha-beta-depleted transplantation in children. Researchers prepared the TCRbeta library using unique molecular identifiers, the study reports. TCRdb reanalysed the PCR reads using MiXCR and keeps one entry per CDR3 protein. The top ten hold 27% of the sample, which has 350,000 to 500,000 distinct CDR3 sequences, over 40% seen once. The material sequenced was PBMCs, taken before TCRalphabeta/CD19-depleted stem cell transplant. The source of these receptors is a girl aged 2 to 9 with aplastic anemia, due to receive a stem cell transplant.

This clonotype was seen many times. V and J are TRBV21-1 and TRBJ2-2; the table's D call, TRBD1, has no DNA check behind it. TRBV21-1 is a pseudogene. CDR3 length: 14 amino acids. DNA for the CDR3: TGTGCCTCCCCCGGGACATGCAACACCGGGGAGCTGTTTTTT. It translates to CASPGTCNTGELFF.

The J gene is TRBJ2-4, the V gene TRBV5-1; D call uncertain. Germline-derived CDR1 and CDR2 are SGHRS and YFSETQ. V dropped 6 bases and J dropped 1 base, with 8 bases sitting between them. The CDR3 loop spans 13 amino acids. CDR3 region: CASNGVAKNIQYF. The CDR3 nucleotides are TGCGCCAGCAATGGGGTTGCCAAAAACATTCAGTACTTC. The variable domain in full, with the rest retrieved from reference TRBV5-1 and TRBJ2-4, is KAGVTQTPRYLIKTRGQQVTLSCSPISGHRSVSWYQQTPGQGLQFLFEYFSETQRNKGNFPGRFSGRQFSNSRSEMNVSTLELGDSALYLCASNGVAKNIQYFGAGTRLSVL.

This clonotype turned up a few times. The CDR3 DNA is TGTGCCAGCAGCCGGGCCTCGCAGGAGCAGTACTTC. Translated: CASSRASQEQYF. The chain carries TRBV3-1 and TRBJ2-7, with D unresolved. Per germline, CDR1 LGHDT and CDR2 YNNKEL (reference sequence). This CDR3 contains 12 residues. V lost 4 bases and J 7 bases, leaving 11 bases between the germline ends.

The table lists this clonotype with a few counts. The chain combines TRBV28 with TRBJ1-2; TRBD1 agrees at 9 bases. The CDR3 contains 15 residues. V shed 6 bases, J shed 5 bases, and the junction held 10 bases outside the gene matches. The V gene's germline CDR1 is MDHEN and CDR2 SYDVKM. The CDR3 nucleotides are TGTGCCAGCAGCATACAGGGGGCGTTTAAGTATGGCTACACCTTC. As protein: CASSIQGAFKYGYTF.

The chain employs TRBV7-2 and TRBJ2-5, with a tentative D call TRBD2 (6 bases). The length of the CDR3 is 15 residues. V lost 5 bases to trimming and J lost 5 bases, with 18 bases between them. Germline V gene data show CDR1 as SGHTA and CDR2 as FQGNSA. CDR3 DNA sequence: TGTGCCAGCAGCCGACATAGCCCGAGCGGGGAGACCCAGTACTTC. Protein sequence: CASSRHSPSGETQYF.

The gene calls are TRBV15 and TRBJ1-3; D gene ambiguous. The length of the CDR3 is 15 residues. V was clipped by 4 bases and J by 0 bases, with 10 bases between them. Germline loops: CDR1 LNHNV, CDR2 YYDKDF (reference sequence). CDR3 amino acids: CATSIGRRSGNTIYF. The CDR3 DNA sequence: TGTGCCACCAGCATAGGGCGCCGCTCTGGAAACACCATATATTTT.

This clonotype was seen at least ten times. The chain has TRBV28 and TRBJ2-2, with D possibly being TRBD1 or TRBD2 (6 bases each). Trimming took 7 bases from V and 4 from J, leaving 22 bases between them. The CDR3 is 17 amino acids. Germline CDR1 is MDHEN and CDR2 is SYDVKM. The CDR3 sequence: CASIPPGAVGPTGELFF. Here the CDR3 DNA reads TGTGCCAGCATCCCCCCGGGGGCAGTCGGTCCCACCGGGGAGCTGTTTTTT.

This clonotype was counted many times. V and J are TRBV7-3 and TRBJ1-1; possibly TRBD1 for D (6 bases). V lost 6 bases and J lost 1, with 12 bases in between. Germline values: CDR1 SGHTA, CDR2 FQGTGA. The CDR3 contains 14 residues. The CDR3 is CASSSGQPNTEAFF. In DNA form, the CDR3 reads TGTGCCAGCAGTTCCGGACAGCCGAACACTGAAGCTTTCTTT.

The chain carries TRBV5-1 and TRBJ1-2; a possible D gene is TRBD1 (6 bases). CDR1 and CDR2 (germline): SGHRS, YFSETQ. V was pared by 2 bases and J by 0 bases, with 14 bases between. The CDR3 runs 16 residues. In DNA form, the CDR3 reads TGCGCCAGCAGCTTCCTCCCGGACAGCCCTAACTATGGCTACACCTTC. This translates into CASSFLPDSPNYGYTF. Full variable domain (missing parts from reference TRBV5-1 and TRBJ1-2): KAGVTQTPRYLIKTRGQQVTLSCSPISGHRSVSWYQQTPGQGLQFLFEYFSETQRNKGNFPGRFSGRQFSNSRSEMNVSTLELGDSALYLCASSFLPDSPNYGYTFGSGTRLTVV.

The chain carries TRBV6-1 and TRBJ2-7; 7 nucleotides agree with TRBD2. CDR3 length equals 14 residues. The V segment lost 6 bases and the J segment 5 bases; nucleotides outside the gene matches: 10. Germline lookup yields CDR1 MNHNS and CDR2 SASEGT. Written as DNA, the CDR3 is TGTGCCAGCAGCCACGACGGGACTAAGAACGAGCAGTACTTC. Its translation is CASSHDGTKNEQYF.

The rearrangement joins TRBV5-5 to TRBJ1-2; 12 bases agree with TRBD1. Germline V gene data show CDR1 as SGHKS and CDR2 as YYEKEE (reference sequence). J lost 8 bases, V lost 0 bases, and 8 bases had no gene match. The CDR3 extends over 16 amino acids. The CDR3 region is CASSLDLGQGAYGYTF. The CDR3 DNA sequence: TGTGCCAGCAGCTTGGATTTGGGACAGGGGGCCTACGGCTACACCTTC.

CDR3 DNA: TGCAGTGCTTCTTACGGGAGGTTCTCCTCCTACGAGCAGTACTTC. Translated, it gives CSASYGRFSSYEQYF. The rearrangement uses TRBV20-1 and TRBJ2-7, with 7 bases that match TRBD2. Germline V gene lookup returns CDR1 DFQATT and CDR2 SNEGSKA (reference sequence). This CDR3 is built from 15 residues. J gave up 0 bases and V 5 bases, and 10 bases lay outside the gene matches.

A few counts support this clonotype. The V gene is TRBV12-3 or TRBV12-4, the J gene TRBJ2-7; D call uncertain. The V and J ends lost 2 bases and 4 bases respectively, with 6 bases between them. The CDR3 is made up of 12 amino acids. The CDR3 DNA sequence: TGTGCCAGCAGTTTAAACCTATACGAGCAGTACTTC. Translating gives CASSLNLYEQYF.

In its sample, this clonotype was seen a few times. The J gene is TRBJ2-4, the V gene TRBV3-1, with 10 positions matching TRBD1. Germline loops: CDR1 LGHDT, CDR2 YNNKEL (reference sequence). The CDR3 has 15 amino acids. After removal of 0 bases from V and 8 bases from J, the junction contained 4 bases not matched to a gene. CDR3 in DNA: TGTGCCAGCAGCCAAGATGGGGACAGGGGAGACATTCAGTACTTC. The encoded protein is CASSQDGDRGDIQYF.

The chain employs TRBV18 and TRBJ2-7; 8 bases line up with TRBD1. In germline, CDR1 is KGHSH, CDR2 LQKENI. Trimming cost V 4 bases and J 5 bases; bases outside gene matches: 4. The CDR3 contains 13 residues. The DNA of the CDR3 is TGTGCCAGCTCACAGGACAGGGCCAACGAGCAGTACTTC. The encoded protein is CASSQDRANEQYF.

At least ten counts were recorded for this clonotype. This sequence joins TRBV10-1 and TRBJ2-3, with D perhaps TRBD2 (5 bases). The V end was cut by 3 bases, the J end by 9 bases, with 10 bases between. The CDR3 covers 12 residues. Germline V gene lookup returns CDR1 WNHNN and CDR2 SYGVQD (reference sequence). The DNA for the CDR3 is TGCGCCAGCAGTGAAACGGCGGGCACGCAGTATTTT. Translated: CASSETAGTQYF.

The chain employs TRBV7-2 and TRBJ1-6; unclear D gene. CDR3 length: 16 residues. Trimming cost V 1 base and J 0 bases, with 7 bases left between them. Germline CDR1 and CDR2: SGHTA and FQGNSA. The DNA of the CDR3 is TGTGCCAGCAGCTTAGTGAGCAGCTCCTATAATTCACCCCTCCACTTT. Translated: CASSLVSSSYNSPLHF.

The table lists this clonotype with a few counts. The rearrangement links TRBV6-1 to TRBJ1-1; D is perhaps TRBD1 (5 bases). CDR1 is MNHNS, CDR2 SASEGT, per germline. This CDR3 contains 14 residues. V was shortened by 7 bases and J by 1 base, with 13 bases between the two germline ends. The CDR3 nucleotides read TGTGCCAGCACCCGGGACGGTTCGAACACTGAAGCTTTCTTT. Encoded protein: CASTRDGSNTEAFF.

J is TRBJ2-1 and V is TRBV12-3 or TRBV12-4, with D possibly being TRBD1 or TRBD2 (5 bases each). Trimming cost V 3 bases and J 6 bases, with 6 bases left between them. The length of the CDR3 is 12 residues. DNA for the CDR3: TGTGCCAGCAGTTTCGGGGCCAATGAGCAGTTCTTC. Translated: CASSFGANEQFF.

A few counts support this clonotype. This CDR3 reads CASSQDIPASYEQYF. In DNA, the CDR3 is TGTGCCAGCAGCCAAGACATACCTGCCTCCTACGAGCAGTACTTC. This sequence joins TRBV4-2 and TRBJ2-7; D gene ambiguous. Per germline, CDR1 LGHNA and CDR2 YNFKEQ. The CDR3 runs 15 residues. Trimming stripped 0 bases from V and 0 bases from J, with 9 bases between.

This clonotype has more than one count but fewer than ten. The V and J genes are TRBV7-2 and TRBJ2-7; TRBD1 might be the D (7 bases). The V and J ends lost 1 base and 0 bases respectively, with 10 bases between them. The CDR3 has 15 residues. Germline V gives CDR1 SGHTA, CDR2 FQGNSA. CDR3 sequence: CASSLGRGLSYEQYF. The DNA for the CDR3 is TGTGCCAGCAGCTTAGGGAGGGGGCTCTCCTACGAGCAGTACTTC.

This clonotype was detected a few times. This chain connects TRBV6-1 to TRBJ1-2; 7 positions agree with TRBD1. This CDR3 is 14 amino acids long. CDR1 is MNHNS and CDR2 is SASEGT in the germline V gene. J was trimmed by 6 bases and V by 4 bases; bases with no gene match: 8. In DNA, the CDR3 is TGTGCCAGCAGTGGAGCCGGGACAGCCGATGGCTACACCTTC. Amino acids: CASSGAGTADGYTF.

This chain links TRBV29-1 with TRBJ2-1, with 8 bases fitting TRBD1. Trimming removed 4 bases from V and 0 bases from J; junction bases left unmatched: 11. The CDR3 consists of 17 residues. The V gene's germline CDR1 is SQVTM and CDR2 ANQGSEA. CDR3 region: CSVGRGRWGSSYNEQFF. The CDR3 bases are TGCAGCGTTGGCAGGGGGCGTTGGGGTAGCTCCTACAATGAGCAGTTCTTC.

This clonotype has ten or more counts. V usage is TRBV11-2 and J usage is TRBJ2-3; no clear D gene. Germline CDR1 reads SGHAT; CDR2 reads FQNNGV. CDR3 length: 14 amino acids. V lost 3 bases, J lost 5 bases, and 12 bases lay in between. CDR3 bases: TGTGCCAGCAGCTTCTGGTCAGCCAGAGATACGCAGTATTTT. Protein product: CASSFWSARDTQYF. Full variable domain (outside the CDR3, taken from reference TRBV11-2 and TRBJ2-3): EAGVAQSPRYKIIEKRQSVAFWCNPISGHATLYWYQQILGQGPKLLIQFQNNGVVDDSQLPKDRFSAERLKGVDSTLKIQPAKLEDSAVYLCASSFWSARDTQYFGPGTRLTVL.

The chain recombines TRBV7-9 with TRBJ2-7; the D is unclear. Germline CDR1 is SEHNR and CDR2 is FQNEAQ (reference sequence). V gave up 5 bases and J gave up 5 bases, with 13 bases separating them. This CDR3 spans 13 amino acids. CDR3 bases: TGTGCCAGCAGCCCCAGGCGTGCAGACGAGCAGTACTTC. It codes for CASSPRRADEQYF.

This clonotype was counted at least ten times. The chain recombines TRBV5-1 with TRBJ2-2; D could derive from TRBD1 or TRBD2 (5 bases each). The CDR3 is made up of 13 amino acids. Deletions cut 1 base from V and 7 bases from J, with 8 bases between. The germline V gene encodes CDR1 SGHRS and CDR2 YFSETQ. The CDR3 protein is CASSLPGGGELFF. The CDR3 nucleotides are TGCGCCAGCAGCTTGCCTGGGGGCGGGGAGCTGTTTTTT.

This clonotype came up many times. The rearrangement joins TRBV5-1 to TRBJ2-3; tentatively, D is TRBD1 (6 bases). The CDR3 has 16 amino acids. V lost 4 bases and J 1 base, leaving 16 bases between the germline ends. Germline V CDR1 and CDR2: SGHRS, YFSETQ. DNA for the CDR3: TGCGCCAGCAGCCCCACAGGGTCGAGGGGCACAGATACGCAGTATTTT. Amino acid sequence: CASSPTGSRGTDTQYF.